This entry concerns a single T cell receptor beta chain. These data originate in a study of blood T cell repertoires in COVID-19. Turning to the study itself: Material from acute and convalescent COVID-19 was sourced from the United States, Italy and Spain. T cells, B-cell-depleted T cells, or PBMCs supplied cDNA or gDNA.

Germline CDR1 and CDR2: DFQATT and SNEGSKA (reference sequence). The CDR3 is made up of 15 amino acids. With V trimmed by 3 bases and J by 3 bases, 7 bases remained unmatched. As originally analysed: Nucleated cell number was recorded as an estimate derived from reference gene primer amplification. Sequencing used immunoSEQ multiplex PCR; TCRdb keeps in-frame clones, though not all of them. That table furnishes V, J and clone size, whereas the DNA furnished D and trimming. The table lists about 120,000 clones, 80% to 90% of them singletons, with around 4.2% in the top ten. This TCR was sampled from a man aged 40-49 years with acute or convalescent COVID-19. V gene TRBV20-1 combines with J gene TRBJ2-1; 8 bases align to TRBD2. The sequencing input was peripheral blood. In DNA, the CDR3 is TGCAGTGCTAGTTGGGGCGGGGGGCGCTACAATGAGCAGTTCTTC. This translates into CSASWGGGRYNEQFF.